These T cell receptor beta chains were read from a single sample in a study of regulatory T cells in long-lasting Graves disease. In TCRdb, the multiplex PCR reads were re-called with MiXCR into one record per CDR3 protein. Of a few hundred thousand distinct CDR3 sequences detected, approximately 25% appear once; the ten largest clones hold approximately 30%. Sequencing was performed on peripheral blood mononuclear cells (PBMCs), taken when the disease was refractory, from a patient treated with antithyroid drugs. The origin of the receptors is a woman between 40 and 50 years old with Graves disease. CDR3s include the opening cysteine and the closing phenylalanine or tryptophan. A D gene is named only where the DNA matches it firmly. For some rows the clone size is stated as once, few or many, or as a class when expanded; others skip it.

cdr3_length	d_call	v_call	j_call	clone_size	cdr3_aa	cdr3_nt
18	TRBD1	TRBV28	TRBJ1-2	many	CASSKDRATGSLLYGYTF	TGTGCCAGCAGTAAGGACAGGGCGACAGGATCACTCCTCTATGGCTACACCTTC
14	TRBD1	TRBV29-1	TRBJ1-1	many	CSVEGRTGGAEAFF	TGCAGCGTTGAAGGGAGGACAGGGGGAGCTGAAGCTTTCTTT
12	NA	TRBV6-1	TRBJ2-7	many	CASSTTAHEQYF	TGTGCCAGCAGTACGACAGCCCACGAGCAGTACTTC
15	NA	TRBV19	TRBJ2-2	NA	CASSRSGVNTGELFF	TGTGCCAGTAGTAGGAGTGGGGTTAACACCGGGGAGCTGTTTTTT
12	NA	TRBV13	TRBJ1-4	many	CASSLTNEKLFF	TGTGCCAGCAGCTTGACTAATGAAAAACTGTTTTTT
13	NA	TRBV11-2	TRBJ2-5	many	CASSHSGQETQYF	TGTGCCAGCAGCCACAGCGGCCAAGAGACCCAGTACTTC
13	NA	TRBV2	TRBJ2-5	many	CASRISLVETQYF	TGTGCCAGCAGAATATCATTGGTCGAGACCCAGTACTTC
13	NA	TRBV5-1	TRBJ1-1	many	CASSFQVNTEAFF	TGCGCCAGCAGCTTTCAGGTGAACACTGAAGCTTTCTTT
14	NA	TRBV6-1	TRBJ2-2	many	CASSKNLDTGELFF	TGTGCCAGCTCAAAGAACCTGGACACCGGGGAGCTGTTTTTT
15	NA	TRBV11-2	TRBJ2-7	many	CASSLFRNEGREQYF	TGTGCCAGCAGCCTATTTCGGAACGAAGGCCGCGAGCAGTACTTC
14	TRBD2	TRBV20-1	TRBJ2-5	many	CSARDRDYQETQYF	TGCAGTGCTAGAGATCGGGACTATCAAGAGACCCAGTACTTC
10	NA	TRBV5-1	TRBJ2-2	NA	CASRSQELFF	TGCGCCAGCAGAAGTCAGGAGCTGTTTTTT
16	NA	TRBV6-1	TRBJ2-5	many	CASSEAPEGLMETQYF	TGTGCCAGCAGTGAAGCGCCCGAGGGGTTGATGGAGACCCAGTACTTC
16	TRBD2	TRBV11-1	TRBJ2-5	many	CASSLGLAGGGETQYF	TGTGCCAGCAGCCTCGGACTAGCGGGAGGTGGGGAGACCCAGTACTTC
15	NA	TRBV20-1	TRBJ1-5	few	CSARDRASGNQPQHF	TGCAGTGCTAGAGACAGGGCTTCTGGCAATCAGCCCCAGCATTTT
13	NA	TRBV28	TRBJ1-1	many	CASSRERLPPAFF	TGTGCCAGCAGTCGCGAACGGCTCCCACCGGCTTTCTTT
17	NA	TRBV3-1	TRBJ1-1	few	CASSQDWLGFANTEAFF	TGTGCCAGCAGCCAAGATTGGTTGGGGTTCGCGAACACTGAAGCTTTCTTT
15	NA	TRBV12-3/TRBV12-4	TRBJ1-5	many	CASSLGATVNQPQHF	TGTGCCAGCAGTTTGGGGGCGACAGTCAATCAGCCCCAGCATTTT
16	TRBD2	TRBV11-2	TRBJ2-7	few	CASSFSALAGVYEQYF	TGTGCCAGCAGCTTTAGCGCCCTAGCGGGAGTGTACGAGCAGTACTTC
17	TRBD1	TRBV5-1	TRBJ2-2	few	CASSLAFGTANTGELFF	TGCGCCAGCAGCTTGGCCTTTGGGACAGCGAACACCGGGGAGCTGTTTTTT
15	NA	TRBV20-1	TRBJ1-6	NA	CSARDGLTHNSPLHF	TGCAGTGCTAGAGACGGCCTCACTCATAATTCACCCCTCCACTTT
16	TRBD1	TRBV5-1	TRBJ2-2	few	CASSTHPDRGHGELFF	TGCGCCAGCAGCACCCACCCGGACAGGGGCCACGGGGAGCTGTTTTTT
13	NA	TRBV5-1	TRBJ2-2	many	CASSLVMGGELFF	TGCGCCAGCAGCTTGGTTATGGGCGGGGAGCTGTTTTTT
18	TRBD1	TRBV6-1	TRBJ2-2	NA	CASSEGTGILGSTGELFF	TGTGCCAGCAGTGAAGGGACAGGGATTTTGGGTAGCACCGGGGAGCTGTTTTTT
15	TRBD1	TRBV20-1	TRBJ2-3	NA	CSASHAGTGSDTQYF	TGCAGTGCTAGCCACGCCGGGACAGGGTCAGATACGCAGTATTTT
14	TRBD1	TRBV20-1	TRBJ2-5	few	CSAPQGAAGETQYF	TGCAGTGCACCACAGGGGGCGGCTGGGGAGACCCAGTACTTC
15	NA	TRBV9	TRBJ2-7	NA	CASSVSQGGFYEQYF	TGTGCCAGCAGCGTATCCCAGGGTGGATTCTACGAGCAGTACTTC
12	NA	TRBV5-5	TRBJ1-1	few	CASRSQNTEAFF	TGTGCCAGCAGATCCCAGAACACTGAAGCTTTCTTT
15	TRBD1	TRBV28	TRBJ1-2	NA	CASSSRDRGYWGYTF	TGTGCCAGCAGTTCTAGGGACAGGGGATATTGGGGCTACACCTTC
14	TRBD1	TRBV5-1	TRBJ1-1	NA	CASSSGTGGIEAFF	TGCGCCAGCAGCTCCGGGACAGGGGGTATTGAAGCTTTCTTT
15	TRBD2	TRBV6-2/TRBV6-3	TRBJ2-5	NA	CASRRSGRVGETQYF	TGTGCCAGCAGACGTAGCGGGAGGGTAGGAGAGACCCAGTACTTC
10	NA	TRBV20-1	TRBJ2-7	NA	CSLGLYEQYF	TGCAGTCTGGGGCTCTACGAGCAGTACTTC
16	TRBD2	TRBV27	TRBJ2-4	NA	CASSYTSGRELNIQYF	TGTGCCAGCAGTTACACTAGCGGGAGGGAATTGAACATTCAGTACTTC
17	NA	TRBV20-1	TRBJ1-3	NA	CSASQSIVHGLFNTIYF	TGCAGTGCTTCCCAATCCATTGTACATGGGCTTTTCAACACCATATATTTT
13	NA	TRBV7-3	TRBJ1-1	many	CASSYTGNTEAFF	TGTGCCAGCAGTTATACAGGGAACACTGAAGCTTTCTTT
14	TRBD2	TRBV6-1	TRBJ2-7	NA	CASSRLAGVDRQYF	TGTGCCAGCAGCCGACTAGCGGGAGTCGATCGGCAGTACTTC
14	TRBD1	TRBV27	TRBJ1-4	many	CASRKGQREEKLFF	TGTGCCAGCAGGAAGGGACAGAGGGAAGAAAAACTGTTTTTT
13	NA	TRBV30	TRBJ1-5	few	CAWSVLLNQPQHF	TGTGCCTGGAGTGTACTACTCAATCAGCCCCAGCATTTT
16	NA	TRBV10-3	TRBJ1-1	NA	CAISESPGGRGTEAFF	TGTGCCATCAGTGAGTCTCCGGGGGGCAGGGGCACTGAAGCTTTCTTT
15	NA	TRBV6-9	TRBJ1-2	NA	CASSYSHSPSMGYTF	TGTGCCAGCAGTTATAGTCACAGCCCAAGTATGGGCTACACCTTC
15	TRBD2	TRBV6-2/TRBV6-3	TRBJ2-2	NA	CASTQTSGVVGELFF	TGTGCCAGCACTCAGACTAGCGGGGTAGTCGGGGAGCTGTTTTTT
14	TRBD1	TRBV6-1	TRBJ1-2	many	CASNPGTGSFGYTF	TGTGCCAGCAACCCCGGGACAGGGTCTTTTGGCTACACCTTC
14	NA	TRBV6-2/TRBV6-3	TRBJ2-1	NA	CASKKRSSYNEQFF	TGTGCCAGCAAGAAACGGAGCTCCTACAATGAGCAGTTCTTC
14	NA	TRBV5-1	TRBJ1-2	few	CASSLAPGNYGYTF	TGCGCCAGCAGCTTGGCGCCAGGGAACTATGGCTACACCTTC
15	TRBD2	TRBV29-1	TRBJ2-7	few	CSVEGLAGGAYEQYF	TGCAGCGTTGAGGGTCTAGCGGGAGGTGCCTACGAGCAGTACTTC
13	NA	TRBV20-1	TRBJ1-1	many	CSARADTNTEAFF	TGCAGTGCTAGGGCGGACACTAACACTGAAGCTTTCTTT
15	NA	TRBV27	TRBJ2-2	few	CASRTSGTNTGELFF	TGTGCCAGCAGAACATCCGGGACAAACACCGGGGAGCTGTTTTTT
12	NA	TRBV10-2	TRBJ1-1	few	CASRGVSTEAFF	TGCGCCAGCAGGGGGGTGAGCACTGAAGCTTTCTTT
14	TRBD1	TRBV6-1	TRBJ2-1	NA	CASTSHDRDNEQFF	TGTGCCAGCACCTCCCATGACAGGGACAATGAGCAGTTCTTC